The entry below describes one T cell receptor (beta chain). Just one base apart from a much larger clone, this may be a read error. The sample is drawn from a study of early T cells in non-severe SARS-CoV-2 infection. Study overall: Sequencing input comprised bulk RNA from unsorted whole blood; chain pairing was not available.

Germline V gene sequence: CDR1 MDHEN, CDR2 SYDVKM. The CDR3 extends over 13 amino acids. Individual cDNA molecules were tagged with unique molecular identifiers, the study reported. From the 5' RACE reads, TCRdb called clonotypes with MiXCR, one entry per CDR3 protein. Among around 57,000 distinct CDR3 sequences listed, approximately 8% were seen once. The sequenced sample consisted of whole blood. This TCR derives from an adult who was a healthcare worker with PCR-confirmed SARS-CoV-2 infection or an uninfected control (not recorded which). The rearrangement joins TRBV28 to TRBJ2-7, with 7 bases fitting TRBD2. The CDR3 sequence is CVSTLPGGYEQYF. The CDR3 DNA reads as TGTGTCAGCACCCTGCCGGGGGGCTACGAGCAGTACTTC.